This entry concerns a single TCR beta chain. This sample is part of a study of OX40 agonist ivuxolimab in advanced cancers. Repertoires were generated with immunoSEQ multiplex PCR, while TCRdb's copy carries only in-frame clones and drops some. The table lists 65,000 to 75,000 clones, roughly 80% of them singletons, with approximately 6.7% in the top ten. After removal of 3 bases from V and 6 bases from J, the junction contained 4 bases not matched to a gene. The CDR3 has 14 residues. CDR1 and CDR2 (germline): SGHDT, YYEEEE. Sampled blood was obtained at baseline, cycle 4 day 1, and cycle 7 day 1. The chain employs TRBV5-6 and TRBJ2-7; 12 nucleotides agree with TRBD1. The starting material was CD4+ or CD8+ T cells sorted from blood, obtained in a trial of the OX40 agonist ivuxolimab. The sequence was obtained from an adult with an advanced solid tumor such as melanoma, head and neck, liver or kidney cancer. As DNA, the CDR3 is TGTGCCAGCAGCTCGGGACAGGGGGCTCGCGAGCAGTACTTC. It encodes CASSSGQGAREQYF.